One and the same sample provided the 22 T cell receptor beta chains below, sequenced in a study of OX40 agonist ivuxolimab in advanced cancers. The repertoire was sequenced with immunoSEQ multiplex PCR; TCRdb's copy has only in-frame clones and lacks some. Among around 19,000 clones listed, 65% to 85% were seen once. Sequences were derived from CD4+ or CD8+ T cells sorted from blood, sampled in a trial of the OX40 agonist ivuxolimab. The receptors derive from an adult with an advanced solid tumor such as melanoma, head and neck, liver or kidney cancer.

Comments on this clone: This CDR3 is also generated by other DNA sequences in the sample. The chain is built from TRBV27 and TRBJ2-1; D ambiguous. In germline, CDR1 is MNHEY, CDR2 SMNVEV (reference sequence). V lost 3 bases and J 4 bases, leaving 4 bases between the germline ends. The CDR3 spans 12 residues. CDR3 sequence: CASSFSYNEQFF. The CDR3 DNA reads TGTGCCAGCAGTTTTTCATACAATGAGCAGTTCTTC.

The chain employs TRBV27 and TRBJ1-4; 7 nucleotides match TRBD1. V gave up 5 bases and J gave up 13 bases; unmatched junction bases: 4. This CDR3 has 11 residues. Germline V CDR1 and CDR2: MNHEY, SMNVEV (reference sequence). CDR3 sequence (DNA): TGTGCCAGCAGTCAAGGACAGGTACTGTTTTTT. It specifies CASSQGQVLFF.

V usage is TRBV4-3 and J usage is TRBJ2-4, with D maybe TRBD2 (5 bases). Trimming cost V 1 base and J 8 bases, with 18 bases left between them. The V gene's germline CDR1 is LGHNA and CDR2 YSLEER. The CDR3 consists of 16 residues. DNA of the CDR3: TGCGCCAGCAGCCAAGGGGAACGGGCATCGGGATACATTCAGTACTTC. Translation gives CASSQGERASGYIQYF.

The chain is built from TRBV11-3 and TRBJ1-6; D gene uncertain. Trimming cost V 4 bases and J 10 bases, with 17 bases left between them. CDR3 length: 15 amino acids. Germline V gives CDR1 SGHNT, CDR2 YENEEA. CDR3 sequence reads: CASSWTPGWGSPLHF. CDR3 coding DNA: TGTGCCAGCAGCTGGACCCCAGGATGGGGATCACCCCTCCACTTT.

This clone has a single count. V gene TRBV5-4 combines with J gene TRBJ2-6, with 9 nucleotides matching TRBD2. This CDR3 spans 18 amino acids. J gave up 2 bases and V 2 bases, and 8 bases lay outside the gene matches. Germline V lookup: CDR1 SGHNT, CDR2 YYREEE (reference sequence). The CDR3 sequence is CASSFKREVFTGANVLTF. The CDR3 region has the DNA TGTGCCAGCAGCTTTAAGCGGGAGGTATTTACTGGGGCCAACGTCCTGACTTTC.

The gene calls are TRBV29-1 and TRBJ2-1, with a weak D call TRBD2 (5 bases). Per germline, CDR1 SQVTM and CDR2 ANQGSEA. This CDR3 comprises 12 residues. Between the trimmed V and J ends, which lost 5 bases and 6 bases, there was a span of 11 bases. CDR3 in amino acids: CSVWTGSNEQFF. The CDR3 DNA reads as TGCAGCGTTTGGACTGGGAGCAATGAGCAGTTCTTC.

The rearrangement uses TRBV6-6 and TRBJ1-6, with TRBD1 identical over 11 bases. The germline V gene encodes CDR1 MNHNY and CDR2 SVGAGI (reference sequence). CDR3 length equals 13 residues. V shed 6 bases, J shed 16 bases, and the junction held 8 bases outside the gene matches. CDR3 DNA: TGTGCCAGCAGCGGGACAGGGGGAGTAGGACTCCACTTT. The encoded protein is CASSGTGGVGLHF.

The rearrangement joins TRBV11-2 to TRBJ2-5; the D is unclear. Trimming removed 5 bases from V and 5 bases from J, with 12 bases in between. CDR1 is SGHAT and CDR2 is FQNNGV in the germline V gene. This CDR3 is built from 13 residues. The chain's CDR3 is CASSRTVSETQYF. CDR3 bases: TGTGCCAGCAGCCGGACCGTAAGCGAGACCCAGTACTTC.

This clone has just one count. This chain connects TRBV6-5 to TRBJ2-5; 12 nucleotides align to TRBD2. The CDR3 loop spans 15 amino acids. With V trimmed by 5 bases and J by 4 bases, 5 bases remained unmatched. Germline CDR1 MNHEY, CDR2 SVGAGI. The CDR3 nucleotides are TGTGCCAGCAGTCTTCTAGCGGGGGGGCGAGAGACCCAGTACTTC. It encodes CASSLLAGGRETQYF.

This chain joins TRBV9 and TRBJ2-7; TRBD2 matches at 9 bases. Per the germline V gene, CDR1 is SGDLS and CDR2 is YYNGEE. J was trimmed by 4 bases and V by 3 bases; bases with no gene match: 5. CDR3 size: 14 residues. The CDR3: CASSASGGTYEQYF. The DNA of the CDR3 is TGTGCCAGCAGCGCGAGCGGGGGGACGTACGAGCAGTACTTC.

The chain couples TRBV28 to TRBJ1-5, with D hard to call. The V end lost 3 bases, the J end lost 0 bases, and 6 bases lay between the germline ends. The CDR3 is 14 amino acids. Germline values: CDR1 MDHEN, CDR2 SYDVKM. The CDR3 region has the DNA TGTGCCAGCAGTTTGACAAATAGCAATCAGCCCCAGCATTTT. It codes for CASSLTNSNQPQHF.

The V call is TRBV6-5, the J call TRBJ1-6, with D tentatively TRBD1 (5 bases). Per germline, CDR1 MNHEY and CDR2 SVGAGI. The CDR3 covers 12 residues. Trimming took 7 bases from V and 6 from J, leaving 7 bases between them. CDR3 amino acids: CASNQGNSPLHF. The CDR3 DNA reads TGTGCCAGCAATCAGGGTAATTCACCCCTCCACTTT.

Here the CDR3 DNA reads TGTGCCAGCAGCGAGCGACAGGGGCCGAGCACTGAAGCTTTCTTT. Its translation is CASSERQGPSTEAFF. This chain links TRBV7-8 with TRBJ1-1; 8 bases line up with TRBD1. The CDR3 has 15 amino acids. V was pared by 5 bases and J by 4 bases, with 9 bases of the junction left unmatched. Per germline, CDR1 SGHVS and CDR2 FQNEAQ.

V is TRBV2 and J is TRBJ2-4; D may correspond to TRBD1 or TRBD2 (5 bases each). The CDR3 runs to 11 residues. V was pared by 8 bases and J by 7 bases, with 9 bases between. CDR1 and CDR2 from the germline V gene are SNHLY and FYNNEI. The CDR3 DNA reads TGTGCCAGCTTCTGGGGGAACATTCAGTACTTC. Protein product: CASFWGNIQYF.

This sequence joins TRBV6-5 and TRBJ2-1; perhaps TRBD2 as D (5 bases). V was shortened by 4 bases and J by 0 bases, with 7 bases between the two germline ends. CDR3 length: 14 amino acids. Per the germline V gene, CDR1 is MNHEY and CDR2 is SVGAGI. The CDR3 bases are TGTGCCAGCAGTTTTAGCGACTCCTACAATGAGCAGTTCTTC. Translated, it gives CASSFSDSYNEQFF.

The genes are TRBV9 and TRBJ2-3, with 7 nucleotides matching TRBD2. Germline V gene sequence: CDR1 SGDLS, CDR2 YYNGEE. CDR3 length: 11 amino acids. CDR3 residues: CRGGGEDTQYF. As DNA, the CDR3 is TGTCGCGGGGGAGGGGAAGATACGCAGTATTTT.

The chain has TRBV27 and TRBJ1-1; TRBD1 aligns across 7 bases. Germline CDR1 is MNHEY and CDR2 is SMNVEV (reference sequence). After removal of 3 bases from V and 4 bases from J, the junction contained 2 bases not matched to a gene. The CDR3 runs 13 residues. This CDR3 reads CASSFGTATEAFF. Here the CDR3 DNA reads TGTGCCAGCAGTTTCGGGACAGCCACTGAAGCTTTCTTT.

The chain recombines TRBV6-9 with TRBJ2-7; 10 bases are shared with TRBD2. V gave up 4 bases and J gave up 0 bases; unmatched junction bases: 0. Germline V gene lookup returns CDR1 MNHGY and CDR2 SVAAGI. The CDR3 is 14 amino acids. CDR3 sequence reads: CASSLAGGSYEQYF. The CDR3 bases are TGTGCCAGCAGTTTAGCGGGGGGCTCCTACGAGCAGTACTTC.

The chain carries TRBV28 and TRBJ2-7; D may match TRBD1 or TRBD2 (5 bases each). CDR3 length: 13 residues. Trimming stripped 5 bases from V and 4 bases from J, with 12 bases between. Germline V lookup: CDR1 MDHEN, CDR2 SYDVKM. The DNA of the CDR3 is TGTGCCAGCAGTGTGAGGGGCAAGTACGAGCAGTACTTC. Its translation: CASSVRGKYEQYF.

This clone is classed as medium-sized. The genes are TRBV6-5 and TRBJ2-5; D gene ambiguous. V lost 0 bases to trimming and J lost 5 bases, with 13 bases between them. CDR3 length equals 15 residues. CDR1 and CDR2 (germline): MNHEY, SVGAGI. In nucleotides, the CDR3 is TGTGCCAGCAGTTACTCGATAGAGGATTCGGAGACCCAGTACTTC. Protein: CASSYSIEDSETQYF.

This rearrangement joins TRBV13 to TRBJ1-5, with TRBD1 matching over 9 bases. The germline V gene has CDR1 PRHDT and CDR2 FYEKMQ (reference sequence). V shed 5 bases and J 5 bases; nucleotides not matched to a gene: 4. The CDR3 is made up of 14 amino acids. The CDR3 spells CASSRRTGDQPQHF. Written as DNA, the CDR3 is TGTGCCAGCAGCAGAAGGACAGGGGATCAGCCCCAGCATTTT.

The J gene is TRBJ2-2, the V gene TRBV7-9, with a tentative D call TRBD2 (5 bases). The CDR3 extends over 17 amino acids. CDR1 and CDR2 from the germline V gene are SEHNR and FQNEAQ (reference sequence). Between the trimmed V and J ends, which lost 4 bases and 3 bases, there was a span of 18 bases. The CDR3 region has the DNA TGTGCCAGCAGCTCCAATCCACGTAGCGTGGACACCGGGGAGCTGTTTTTT. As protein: CASSSNPRSVDTGELFF.